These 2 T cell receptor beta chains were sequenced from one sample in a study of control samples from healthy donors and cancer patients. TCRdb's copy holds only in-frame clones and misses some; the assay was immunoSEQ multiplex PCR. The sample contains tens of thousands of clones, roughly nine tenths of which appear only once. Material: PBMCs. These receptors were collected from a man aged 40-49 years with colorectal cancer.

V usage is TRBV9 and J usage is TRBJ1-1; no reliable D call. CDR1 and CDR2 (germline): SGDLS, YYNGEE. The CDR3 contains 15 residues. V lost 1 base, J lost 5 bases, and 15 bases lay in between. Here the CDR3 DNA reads TGTGCCAGCAGCGTATCCCCTAAAGGAGAGACTGAAGCTTTCTTT. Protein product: CASSVSPKGETEAFF.

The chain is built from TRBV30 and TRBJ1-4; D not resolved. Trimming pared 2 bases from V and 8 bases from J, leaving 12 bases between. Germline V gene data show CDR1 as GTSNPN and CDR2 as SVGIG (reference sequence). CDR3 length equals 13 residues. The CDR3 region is CAWSIRTLEKLFF. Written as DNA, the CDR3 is TGTGCCTGGAGTATACGGACCCTCGAAAAACTGTTTTTT.